The clone carrying this T cell receptor beta chain was counted a few times. The antigen remains unidentified. CDR3 length: 16 residues. Germline V gene sequence: CDR1 MNHEY, CDR2 SMNVEV (reference sequence). V shed 3 bases, J shed 4 bases, and the junction held 9 bases outside the gene matches. The sample comes from a study of beta chain features in type 1 diabetes. Study results and caveats: For cells with high TCR expression, cDNA sequencing could yield over-representation. The study found moderately but significantly shorter TCRB CDR3s in all four CD4+ subsets of Type 1 diabetes patients.

Sequencing targeted expressed TCRB transcripts, as all isolated RNA had been reverse transcribed. Some 4 million reads on average were seen across naive, central memory and regulatory T cell samples. Generated by immunoSEQ multiplex PCR, the TCRdb table keeps only in-frame clones and is missing some. The table shows about 27,000 clones, with approximately 51% occurring only once. The V gene is TRBV27, the J gene TRBJ2-1, with TRBD2 matching 7 bases. The TCR comes from a woman aged 18 to 35 with type 1 diabetes. Sequences were obtained from Tregs from blood. The CDR3 protein is CASSLGGKAGYNEQFF. For the CDR3, the DNA is TGTGCCAGCAGTTTGGGAGGGAAGGCGGGATACAATGAGCAGTTCTTC.